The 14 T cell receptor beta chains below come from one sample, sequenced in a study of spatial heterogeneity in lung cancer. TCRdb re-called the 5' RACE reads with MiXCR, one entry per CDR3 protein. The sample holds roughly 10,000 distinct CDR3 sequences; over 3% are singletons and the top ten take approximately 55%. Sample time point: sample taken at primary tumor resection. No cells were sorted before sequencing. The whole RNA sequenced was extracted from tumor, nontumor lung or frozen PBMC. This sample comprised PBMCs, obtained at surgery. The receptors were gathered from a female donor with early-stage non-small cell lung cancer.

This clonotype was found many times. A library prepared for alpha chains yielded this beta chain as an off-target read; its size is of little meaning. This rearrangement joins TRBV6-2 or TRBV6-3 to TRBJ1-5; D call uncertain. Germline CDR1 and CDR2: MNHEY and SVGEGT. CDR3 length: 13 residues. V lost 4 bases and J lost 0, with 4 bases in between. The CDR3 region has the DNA TGTGCCAGCAGTTCATATAGCAATCAGCCCCAGCATTTT. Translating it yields CASSSYSNQPQHF.

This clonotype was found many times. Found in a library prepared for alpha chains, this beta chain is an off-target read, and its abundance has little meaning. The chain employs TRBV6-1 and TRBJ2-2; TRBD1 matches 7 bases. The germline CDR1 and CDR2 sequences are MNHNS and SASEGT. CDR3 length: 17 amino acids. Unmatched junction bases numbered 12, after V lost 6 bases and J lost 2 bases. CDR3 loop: CASSLRWGQRNTGELFF. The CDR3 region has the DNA TGTGCCAGCAGCTTGCGTTGGGGACAGCGAAACACCGGGGAGCTGTTTTTT.

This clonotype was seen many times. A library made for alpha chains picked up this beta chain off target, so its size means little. CDR3 DNA: TGTGCCAGCAGCTTAGCGGGTTCAGGGGTAGGCTATGGCTACACCTTC. Amino acids: CASSLAGSGVGYGYTF. The chain uses TRBV7-2 and TRBJ1-2, with D possibly being TRBD1 (6 bases). CDR1 is SGHTA and CDR2 is FQGNSA in the germline V gene. The V end lost 0 bases, the J end lost 4 bases, and 15 bases lay between the germline ends. This CDR3 is built from 16 residues.

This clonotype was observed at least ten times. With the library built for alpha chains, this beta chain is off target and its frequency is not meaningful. CDR3: CASSLGRGQHYEQYF. CDR3 in DNA: TGTGCCAGCAGCTTAGGGAGGGGACAGCACTACGAGCAGTACTTC. The chain joins TRBV7-2 to TRBJ2-7; the D gene is possibly TRBD1 (7 bases). This CDR3 has 15 residues. Trimming stripped 1 base from V and 3 bases from J, with 13 bases between. Germline CDR1 SGHTA, CDR2 FQGNSA.

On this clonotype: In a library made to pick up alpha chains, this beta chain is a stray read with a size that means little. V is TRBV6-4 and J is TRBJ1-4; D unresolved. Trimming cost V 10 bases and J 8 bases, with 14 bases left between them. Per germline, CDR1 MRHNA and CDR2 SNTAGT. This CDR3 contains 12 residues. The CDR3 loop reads CATPAPGEKLFF. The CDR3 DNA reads TGTGCCACCCCAGCCCCCGGGGAAAAACTGTTTTTT.

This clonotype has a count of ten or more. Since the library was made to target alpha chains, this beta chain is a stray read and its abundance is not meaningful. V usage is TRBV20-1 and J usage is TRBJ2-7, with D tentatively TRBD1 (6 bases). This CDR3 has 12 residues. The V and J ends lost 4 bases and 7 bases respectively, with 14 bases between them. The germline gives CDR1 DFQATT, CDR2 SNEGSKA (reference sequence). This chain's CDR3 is CSATGETWEQYF. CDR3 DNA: TGCAGTGCTACAGGGGAAACGTGGGAGCAGTACTTC.

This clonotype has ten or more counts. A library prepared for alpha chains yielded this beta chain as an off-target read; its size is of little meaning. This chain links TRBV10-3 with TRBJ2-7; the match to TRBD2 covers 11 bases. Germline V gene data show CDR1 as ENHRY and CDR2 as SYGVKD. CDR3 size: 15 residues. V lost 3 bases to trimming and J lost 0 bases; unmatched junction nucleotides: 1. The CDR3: CAISDGTSGSYEQYF. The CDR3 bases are TGTGCCATCAGTGATGGGACTAGCGGCTCCTACGAGCAGTACTTC.

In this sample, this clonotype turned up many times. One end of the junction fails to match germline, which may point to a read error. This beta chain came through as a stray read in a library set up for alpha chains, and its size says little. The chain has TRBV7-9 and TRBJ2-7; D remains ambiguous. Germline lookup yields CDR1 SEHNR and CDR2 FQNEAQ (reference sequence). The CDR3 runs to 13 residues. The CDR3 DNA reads TGTGCCAGCACCTTATATGGCGTGAACGAGCAGTACTTC. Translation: CASTLYGVNEQYF.

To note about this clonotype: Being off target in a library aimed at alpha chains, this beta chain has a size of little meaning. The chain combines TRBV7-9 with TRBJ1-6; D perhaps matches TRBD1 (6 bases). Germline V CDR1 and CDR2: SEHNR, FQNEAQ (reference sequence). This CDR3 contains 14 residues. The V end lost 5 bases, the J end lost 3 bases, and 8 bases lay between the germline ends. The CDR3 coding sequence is TGTGCCAGCAGCCGACAGGACTATAATTCACCCCTCCACTTT. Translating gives CASSRQDYNSPLHF.

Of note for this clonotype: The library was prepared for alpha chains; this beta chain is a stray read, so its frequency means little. The CDR3 bases are TGTGCCAGCAGCTCCCTCGGCGGGCGGGGGGGTAGGTACGAGCAGTACTTC. Translation gives CASSSLGGRGGRYEQYF. The gene calls are TRBV7-2 and TRBJ2-7; 9 bases map to TRBD2. This CDR3 region has 17 residues. CDR1 is SGHTA and CDR2 is FQGNSA in the germline V gene. With 4 bases clipped from V and 4 bases from J, the junction kept 14 bases outside the gene matches.

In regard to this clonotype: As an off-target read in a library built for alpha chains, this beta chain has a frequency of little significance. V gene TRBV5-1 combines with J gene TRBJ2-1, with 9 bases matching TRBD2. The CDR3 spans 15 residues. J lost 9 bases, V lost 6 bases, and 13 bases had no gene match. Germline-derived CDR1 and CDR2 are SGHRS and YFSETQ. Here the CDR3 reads CASTPLAGILGEQFF. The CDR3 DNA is TGCGCCAGCACCCCGCTAGCGGGAATACTTGGTGAGCAGTTCTTC.

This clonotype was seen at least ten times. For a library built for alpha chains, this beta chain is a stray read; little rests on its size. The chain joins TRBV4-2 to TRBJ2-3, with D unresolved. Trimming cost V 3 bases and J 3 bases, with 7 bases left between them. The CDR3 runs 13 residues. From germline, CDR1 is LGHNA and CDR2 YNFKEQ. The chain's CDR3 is CASSHDQTDTQYF. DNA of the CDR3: TGTGCCAGCAGCCACGACCAAACAGATACGCAGTATTTT.

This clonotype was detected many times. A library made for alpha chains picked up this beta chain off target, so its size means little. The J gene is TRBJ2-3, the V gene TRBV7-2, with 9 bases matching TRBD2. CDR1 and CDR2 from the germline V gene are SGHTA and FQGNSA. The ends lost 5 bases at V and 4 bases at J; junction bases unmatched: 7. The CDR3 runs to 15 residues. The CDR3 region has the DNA TGTGCCAGCAGCCTTAGGGTAGCGGGGGCAGATACGCAGTATTTT. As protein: CASSLRVAGADTQYF.

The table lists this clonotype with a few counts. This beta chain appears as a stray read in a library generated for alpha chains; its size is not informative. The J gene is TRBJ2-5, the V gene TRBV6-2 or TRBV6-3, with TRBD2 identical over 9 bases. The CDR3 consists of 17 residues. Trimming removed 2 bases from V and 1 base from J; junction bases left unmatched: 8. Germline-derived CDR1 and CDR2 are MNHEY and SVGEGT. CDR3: CASSYRLGSGGQETQYF. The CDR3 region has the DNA TGTGCCAGCAGTTACAGGTTAGGTAGCGGGGGCCAAGAGACCCAGTACTTC.